A selection of T cell receptor beta chains follows, all from one sample in a study of technical replicates of blood from a handful of donors. The assay was immunoSEQ multiplex PCR, and TCRdb's table has in-frame clones only and misses some. The sample lists tens of thousands of clones; 95% to 98% were seen once. The material sequenced was T cells isolated from PBMCs. Source of these receptors: a human donor in good health. CDR3s include the opening cysteine and the closing phenylalanine or tryptophan. The D gene is left open where the match is weak. Size tells how often a clone was seen (once, few, many) or the class of an expanded clone, and some rows leave it out.

>TRBJ1-5|TRBV4-3|.|.
TGCGCCAGCAGCCAAGACGGGAATCAGCCCCAGCATTTT
CASSQDGNQPQHF
>TRBJ1-4|TRBV19|.|.
TGTGCCAGTAGTACCTCGACAGGCTCTAATGAAAAACTGTTTTTT
CASSTSTGSNEKLFF
>TRBJ1-2|TRBV9|.|.
TGTGCCAGCAGCCTTGGGAGTCCCAACTATGGCTACACCTTC
CASSLGSPNYGYTF
>TRBJ2-3|TRBV6-5|.|TRBD1
TGTGCCAGCAGTACATCCGGGACAGGGGGAGATACGCAGTATTTT
CASSTSGTGGDTQYF
>TRBJ2-2|TRBV6-5|.|TRBD2
TGTGCCAGCAGGATGACTAGCGGTAACACCGGGGAGCTGTTTTTT
CASRMTSGNTGELFF
>TRBJ2-1|TRBV9|.|.
TGTGCCAGCAGCTCCCCCGGACCGGAGAGCGGGCCTTATAGCTCCTACAATGAGCAGTTCTTC
CASSSPGPESGPYSSYNEQFF
>TRBJ1-2|TRBV15|.|TRBD1
TGTGCCACCAGCGGATATAAACAGGGGGAAGCTTTTTGGTATGGCTACACCTTC
CATSGYKQGEAFWYGYTF
>TRBJ2-1|TRBV15|.|TRBD2
TGTGCCACCAGCCCCCGACTAGCGAATTACAATGAGCAGTTCTTC
CATSPRLANYNEQFF
>TRBJ2-7|TRBV6-5|once|TRBD1
TGTGCCAGCAGTTTAACCGGGACAGGGGTCCACGAGCAGTACTTC
CASSLTGTGVHEQYF
>TRBJ2-7|TRBV15|.|.
TGTGCCACCAGCAGAGATGAAGAGGAGCAGTACTTC
CATSRDEEEQYF
>TRBJ2-3|TRBV6-1|.|.
TGTGCCAGCCGGAGGAGCAGCCCCACAGATACGCAGTATTTT
CASRRSSPTDTQYF
>TRBJ2-1|TRBV18|.|.
TGTGCCAGCTCACCACCGTTGCGTTTTGAGCAGTTCTTC
CASSPPLRFEQFF
>TRBJ2-7|TRBV9|.|.
TGTGCCAGCAGCGTAGGGGACTCCTCCTACGAGCAGTACTTC
CASSVGDSSYEQYF
>TRBJ2-1|TRBV5-8|.|TRBD2
TGTGCCAGCAGTTCGCGGGAGGACTACAATGAGCAGTTCTTC
CASSSREDYNEQFF
>TRBJ1-2|TRBV6-5|.|TRBD1
TGTGCCAGCAGTTACCTGACAGGGGGAGCGATCTATGGCTACACCTTC
CASSYLTGGAIYGYTF
>TRBJ1-4|TRBV19|.|.
TGTGCCAGTAGTATCAGACAGGTTCTAACAACTAATGAAAAACTGTTTTTT
CASSIRQVLTTNEKLFF
>TRBJ2-1|TRBV27|.|TRBD2
TGTGCCAGCACTAGCGGGAGAGGTTCCAATGAGCAGTTCTTC
CASTSGRGSNEQFF
>TRBJ2-1|TRBV2|.|.
TGTGCCAGCTGGGGAGTGGGATACGATGAGCAGTTCTTC
CASWGVGYDEQFF
>TRBJ2-7|TRBV5-1|.|.
TGCGCCAGCAGCCTAGGACAGCGCTACGAGCAGTACTTC
CASSLGQRYEQYF
>TRBJ2-7|TRBV9|.|.
TGTGCCAGCAGCCCTTTTCGCGAGCAGTACTTC
CASSPFREQYF
>TRBJ2-5|TRBV18|once|.
TGTGCCAGCTCACCTGGACAGAAAGAGACCCAGTACTTC
CASSPGQKETQYF
>TRBJ2-7|TRBV6-6|.|TRBD1
TGTGCCAGCAGCCCGGGACAGGGAACCTACGAGCAGTACTTC
CASSPGQGTYEQYF
>TRBJ2-7|TRBV7-9|.|.
TGTGCCAGCAGCCCTGCCCCGGGGTCTTACGAGCAGTACTTC
CASSPAPGSYEQYF
>TRBJ1-3|TRBV6-5|.|TRBD1
TGTGCCAGCAGTTACTCACGACAGGGAGGTGGAAACACCATATATTTT
CASSYSRQGGGNTIYF
>TRBJ2-3|TRBV5-1|.|.
TGCGCCAGCAGCTCCGTATCAGATACGCAGTATTTT
CASSSVSDTQYF
>TRBJ1-1|TRBV2|.|TRBD1
TGTGCCAGCAGGACAGGGAGGGAAGCTTTCTTT
CASRTGREAFF
>TRBJ2-3|TRBV7-2|.|TRBD2
TGTGCCAGCAGCTTAACTAGCGGGAGTTACACAGATACGCAGTATTTT
CASSLTSGSYTDTQYF
>TRBJ2-5|TRBV5-1|.|.
TGCGCCAGCAGCCAGGGGACAATTCAAGAGACCCAGTACTTC
CASSQGTIQETQYF
>TRBJ1-2|TRBV28|.|.
TGTGCCAGCAGCCCGGGAGGGGTGGGGGGCTACACCTTC
CASSPGGVGGYTF
>TRBJ2-7|TRBV5-1|.|TRBD2
TGCGCCAGCAGCCGAGAAGCGGGAGTCGACTACGAGCAGTACTTC
CASSREAGVDYEQYF
>TRBJ1-1|TRBV30|.|.
TGTGCCTGGAGTCCTGACAGGAACACTGAAGCTTTCTTT
CAWSPDRNTEAFF
>TRBJ2-7|TRBV5-1|.|.
TGCGCCAGCAGCTTGGCAGGGGTCGACGAGCAGTACTTC
CASSLAGVDEQYF
>TRBJ2-7|TRBV4-1|.|TRBD1
TGCGCCAGCAGCCAACCGGGACAGGGGACCTACGAGCAGTACTTC
CASSQPGQGTYEQYF
>TRBJ1-2|TRBV6-5|.|TRBD1
TGTGCCAGCGGCACACAGGGGACCTTTGGCTATGGCTACACCTTC
CASGTQGTFGYGYTF
>TRBJ1-2|TRBV4-3|.|.
TGCGCCAGCAGCCTAGCCGGGGGGGTTTACTATGGCTACACCTTC
CASSLAGGVYYGYTF
>TRBJ2-3|TRBV11-2|.|.
TGTGCCAGCAGCGCCTTAGGAGGGTCAGATACGCAGTATTTT
CASSALGGSDTQYF
>TRBJ2-7|TRBV28|once|TRBD1
TGTGCCAGCAGTCGCCGGGACAGGGGGTTTGCCTACGAGCAGTACTTC
CASSRRDRGFAYEQYF
>TRBJ2-1|TRBV9|.|TRBD1
TGTGCCAGCAGCGTAGCACAGGGGGCTTTCGATGAGCAGTTCTTC
CASSVAQGAFDEQFF
>TRBJ2-7|TRBV28|.|TRBD1
TGTGCCAGCAGACCGGGACAGGGAGTCTACGAGCAGTACTTC
CASRPGQGVYEQYF
>TRBJ2-2|TRBV11-1|.|.
TGTGCCAGCAGCGGGCCGGGGACCGGGGAGCTGTTTTTT
CASSGPGTGELFF
>TRBJ2-3|TRBV11-3|once|TRBD2
TGTGCCAGCAGCTTGGGAGGGAGCACAGATACGCAGTATTTT
CASSLGGSTDTQYF
>TRBJ2-1|TRBV6-5|.|TRBD2
TGTGCCAGCAGTTACAGGGCGGGAGGAGGGTACAATGAGCAGTTCTTC
CASSYRAGGGYNEQFF
>TRBJ2-7|TRBV7-9|.|.
TGTGCCAGCAGCTTAGTTGGGAGTTCCTACGAGCAGTACTTC
CASSLVGSSYEQYF
>TRBJ2-5|TRBV25-1|.|TRBD2
TGTGCCAGCGGGGTAGCGGGAGTTAGGGAGACCCAGTACTTC
CASGVAGVRETQYF
>TRBJ1-1|TRBV9|.|.
TGTGCCAGCAGCGTAGATGGACTGCCGTACACTGAAGCTTTCTTT
CASSVDGLPYTEAFF
>TRBJ2-3|TRBV2|.|.
TGTGCCAGCAGTAAAACTTCGGGTACAGATACGCAGTATTTT
CASSKTSGTDTQYF
>TRBJ2-3|TRBV19|.|.
TGTGCCAGTAGACAGGGTCCTGCGGGTACGCAGTATTTT
CASRQGPAGTQYF
>TRBJ2-7|TRBV7-6|.|TRBD1
TGTGCCAGCAGCAAATTCGCAGGGGGCGTCGGCGAGCAGTACTTC
CASSKFAGGVGEQYF
>TRBJ1-1|TRBV29-1|.|.
TGCAGCGTTGAACAGGTAACGAACACTGAAGCTTTCTTT
CSVEQVTNTEAFF
>TRBJ1-2|TRBV5-1|.|.
TGCGCCAGCAGCTTGGGTACCAGGGCGGTAGGCTACACCTTC
CASSLGTRAVGYTF
>TRBJ2-1|TRBV29-1|.|TRBD1
TGCAGCGCCCGAGGACAGGGGAACGAGCAGTTCTTC
CSARGQGNEQFF
>TRBJ2-7|TRBV10-2|.|TRBD1
TGCGCCAGCGGATCCCGGGACAGAGGCCTCGAGCAGTACTTC
CASGSRDRGLEQYF
>TRBJ2-3|TRBV19|.|.
TGTGCCAGTAGTATATCCGGGAGCGGAGATACGCAGTATTTT
CASSISGSGDTQYF
>TRBJ1-4|TRBV28|.|.
TGTGCCAGCAGCCGGGGGGAAGCTAATGAAAAACTGTTTTTT
CASSRGEANEKLFF
>TRBJ2-5|TRBV19|.|TRBD2
TGTGCCAGTAGTATGGGGCAGGGAGGGTGGGAGACCCAGTACTTC
CASSMGQGGWETQYF
>TRBJ1-1|TRBV9|.|TRBD1
TGTGCCAGCAGAGGACAGGGGAGGACTGAAGCTTTCTTT
CASRGQGRTEAFF
>TRBJ2-2|TRBV30|once|TRBD2
TGTGCCTGGAGTGTACGGGGGGGGAGGGTCACCGGGGAGCTGTTTTTT
CAWSVRGGRVTGELFF
>TRBJ2-1|TRBV7-3|.|TRBD2
TGTGCCAGCAGCTTGCGGACTAGCACCAACAATGAGCAGTTCTTC
CASSLRTSTNNEQFF